This T cell receptor (beta chain) originates from a study of cytomegalovirus exposure and HLA in healthy donors. In its sample, this clone was seen a few times. The antigen is unknown. The CDR3 contains 16 residues. After removal of 6 bases from V and 4 bases from J, the junction contained 7 bases not matched to a gene. Germline V lookup: CDR1 SGHNT, CDR2 YYREEE (reference sequence). Whole-study findings and limits: Roughly uniform depth of sequencing across donors was assumed in presence/absence analyses.

Primers included in the PCR were 60 Vbeta and 13 Jbeta primers. Assay used: immunoSEQ multiplex PCR; TCRdb lists only in-frame clones, some missing. The table lists 100,000 to 120,000 clones, around 80% of them singletons. This receptor was obtained from a woman in her sixties or seventies in good health and CMV-seropositive. Sequencing was performed on PBMCs. The chain carries TRBV5-4 and TRBJ2-5; 15 bases line up with TRBD2. CDR3 loop: CASNGLAGGIGETQYF. CDR3 in DNA: TGTGCCAGCAACGGACTAGCGGGAGGGATCGGAGAGACCCAGTACTTC.